This TCR beta chain was profiled in a study of blood T cell repertoires in COVID-19. The age range of participants was about 18 to 100 years, with residence in under 30 US areas. Repertoires were generated with immunoSEQ multiplex PCR, while TCRdb's copy carries only in-frame clones and drops some. The repertoire consists of hundreds of thousands of clones, with 70% to 90% occurring once and the leading ten covering roughly 1.8%. Source material: PBMCs or T cells enriched from blood (not recorded which). The clonotype was recovered from a woman aged 18-29 years with acute COVID-19.

The CDR3 DNA reads TGTGCCAGCAGTTTATCTAGGGGCTCGGGGCCCCAGCATTTT. Translation: CASSLSRGSGPQHF. The chain employs TRBV27 and TRBJ1-5; D may be TRBD1 (5 bases). The CDR3 consists of 14 residues. CDR1 MNHEY and CDR2 SMNVEV come from the germline V gene (reference sequence). V was shortened by 0 bases and J by 9 bases, with 12 bases between the two germline ends.